This TCR beta chain was found in a study of cytomegalovirus exposure and HLA in healthy donors. Findings and limits, study-wide: Some V segments could not be told apart, so they were left out, TRBV6-2 and TRBV6-3 among them. Specificity for CMV antigens was confirmed in vitro for three of the CMV-associated chains.

Primers for the PCR totalled 60 Vbeta and 13 Jbeta. This table comes from immunoSEQ multiplex PCR, and its TCRdb copy is limited to in-frame clones, with some not included. The repertoire has nearly 200,000 clones, around 79% of them found once; the top ten carry nearly 0.4%. A note on this clone: Its target is unknown.

The CDR3 totals 14 residues. Germline values: CDR1 SGHRS, CDR2 YFSETQ. This chain joins TRBV5-1 and TRBJ2-5; 7 nucleotides line up with TRBD1. The J call may be in error: the DNA end matches TRBJ2-7 better. This clonotype was obtained from a male donor in good health and CMV-seropositive. Sample: PBMCs. The CDR3 bases are TGCGCCAGCAGCACGTCCCAGGGGGCCTACGAGCAGTACTTC. This codes for CASSTSQGAYEQYF.